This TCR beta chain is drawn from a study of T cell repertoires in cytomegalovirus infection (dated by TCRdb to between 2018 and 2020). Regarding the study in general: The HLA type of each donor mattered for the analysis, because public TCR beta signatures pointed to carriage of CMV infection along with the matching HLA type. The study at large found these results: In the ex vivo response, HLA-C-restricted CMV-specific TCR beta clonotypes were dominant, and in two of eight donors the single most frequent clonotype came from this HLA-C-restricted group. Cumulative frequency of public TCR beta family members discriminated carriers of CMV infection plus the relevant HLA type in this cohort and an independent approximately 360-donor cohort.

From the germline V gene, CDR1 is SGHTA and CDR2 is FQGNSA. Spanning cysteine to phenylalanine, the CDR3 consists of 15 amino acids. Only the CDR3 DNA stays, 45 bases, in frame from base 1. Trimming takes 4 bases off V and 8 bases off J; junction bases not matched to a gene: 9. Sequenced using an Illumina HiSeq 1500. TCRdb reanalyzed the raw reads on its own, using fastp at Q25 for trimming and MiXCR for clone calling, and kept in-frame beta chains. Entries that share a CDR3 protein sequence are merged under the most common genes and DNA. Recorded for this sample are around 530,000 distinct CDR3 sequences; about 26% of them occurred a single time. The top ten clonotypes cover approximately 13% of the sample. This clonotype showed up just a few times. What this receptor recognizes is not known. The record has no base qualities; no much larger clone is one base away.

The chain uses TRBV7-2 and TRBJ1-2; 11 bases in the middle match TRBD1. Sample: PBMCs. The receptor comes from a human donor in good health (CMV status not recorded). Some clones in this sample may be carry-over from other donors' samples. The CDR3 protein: CASSSWTGGADGYTF. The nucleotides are TGTGCCAGCAGCTCATGGACAGGGGGCGCTGACGGCTACACCTTC.